This T cell receptor (beta chain) derives from a study of blood T cell repertoires in COVID-19 (dated by TCRdb to between 2020 and 2021). For the wider study: Collaborator samples came from the United States, Italy and Spain and covered acute and convalescent phases of COVID-19. Sample metadata almost always included a de-identified subject ID, COVID-19 status, age in years and sex. The material from the prospective study consisted of cDNA or gDNA derived from T cells, B-cell-depleted T cells, or PBMCs. The repertoires were released in a freely available public database intended as a resource for research on the immune response to SARS-CoV-2. The samples were drawn from two sources: the first 160 participants of the ongoing ImmuneRACE study, and fewer than 1,500 subjects contributed by 6 global collaborators. Deeply sampled blood TCRbeta repertoires from subjects exposed to, actively infected with, or recovered from COVID-19 were included in the dataset. Where HLA class I and class II types were available, the types were taken from metadata supplied by the sample provider, not from assay-based typing.

As regards this clone: The antigen this receptor binds is unknown. Base qualities are not recorded, but no much larger clone differs from it by a single base.

Participants in the prospective study were enrolled through a virtual design, were aged roughly 18 to 90 years, and lived in some 24 United States geographic areas. In the prospective study, cohorts were assigned on the basis of participant-reported clinical history obtained from a screening survey and a study questionnaire. In the prospective study, whole blood, serum and a nasopharyngeal or oropharyngeal swab were collected from each participant by mobile phlebotomists. Prospective study participants could optionally give additional blood draws and questionnaires over an approximately two-month period. Before DNA extraction, prospective study blood samples were shipped either frozen or at room temperature. The immunoSEQ Assay, a bias-controlled multiplex PCR, was used to amplify TCRbeta CDR3 regions from genomic DNA. The paper's data handling went like this. The number of nucleated cells in each sample was estimated by amplification of reference gene primers within the assay. Sequence reads were collapsed and filtered to measure the absolute abundance of every unique TCRbeta CDR3 rearrangement. For each sample, productive Simpson clonality was calculated as the square root of Simpson's diversity index across productive rearrangements. TCRdb obtained this table from immuneACCESS and retained in-frame rearrangements with V and J assigned. These tables miss some clones; where compared with another copy, unresolved V genes account for less than half of the shortfall, and the remainder is unexplained. From that table come the V and J calls and clone size; the DNA was used to work out D and trimming. Present in this sample are 350,000 to 550,000 clones, nearly 90% of which were seen just once. The ten largest make up approximately 2% of the sample.

The study at large found these results: Clinical and demographic metadata were provided uncurated, with the amount varying by source and participant.

Including cysteine and phenylalanine, the CDR3 has 17 amino acids. The DNA shown is the 51-base CDR3, in frame from base 1. V and J lose 2 bases and 4 bases, and a span of 17 bases separates them. As encoded in the germline V gene, CDR1 is KGHSH while CDR2 is LQKENI. This TCR came from a woman younger than 35 with acute COVID-19. The chain couples TRBV18 to TRBJ2-2; no confident D gene assignment can be made. The sequenced sample was PBMCs or T cells enriched from blood (not recorded which). This receptor has the CDR3 CASSPSAAGMTTGELFF. In nucleotides, the sequence is TGTGCCAGCTCACCATCCGCGGCCGGCATGACCACCGGGGAGCTGTTTTTT.